This record concerns one T cell receptor beta chain sequence. Its antigen is not identified. The germline V and J ends were trimmed by 5 bases and 3 bases, with 10 bases remaining between them. The CDR3 extends over 13 amino acids. Germline CDR1 is MNHEY and CDR2 is SVGAGI. Researchers ran the PCR with 60 Vbeta and 13 Jbeta primers. Generated by immunoSEQ multiplex PCR, the TCRdb table keeps only in-frame clones and is missing some. The sample carries roughly 250,000 clones, roughly 80% recorded once. This record belongs to a study of cytomegalovirus exposure and HLA in healthy donors. Study results and caveats: While the bulk of TCR sequences proved rare, some public TCRs turned up in many donors. Association of some 18,000 TCR beta sequences with HLA alleles was found at 0.05 false discovery rate in a later analysis.

The J gene is TRBJ1-1, the V gene TRBV6-5; no clear D gene. The receptor comes from a girl aged 2 to 9 in good health and CMV-seronegative. Sequencing used PBMCs. CDR3 nucleotides: TGTGCCAGCAGTGAAGTGACTGACACTGAAGCTTTCTTT. Protein: CASSEVTDTEAFF.